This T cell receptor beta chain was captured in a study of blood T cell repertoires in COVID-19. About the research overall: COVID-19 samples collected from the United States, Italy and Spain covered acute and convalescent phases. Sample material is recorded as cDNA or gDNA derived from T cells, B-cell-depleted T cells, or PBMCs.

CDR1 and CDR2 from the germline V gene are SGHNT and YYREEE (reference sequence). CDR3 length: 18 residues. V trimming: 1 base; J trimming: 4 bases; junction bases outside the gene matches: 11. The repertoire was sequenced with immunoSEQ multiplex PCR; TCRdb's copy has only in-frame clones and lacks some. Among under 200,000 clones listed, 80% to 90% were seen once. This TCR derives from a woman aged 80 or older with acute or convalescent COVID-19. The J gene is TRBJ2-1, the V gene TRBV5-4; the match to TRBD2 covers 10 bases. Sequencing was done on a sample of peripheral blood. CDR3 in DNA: TGTGCCAGCAGCTTGTCGCCTAGCGGGAGCCGGATTTACAATGAGCAGTTCTTC. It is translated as CASSLSPSGSRIYNEQFF.